One sample yielded the 5 T cell receptor beta chains listed below, sequenced in a study of cytomegalovirus exposure and HLA in healthy donors. Use of 60 Vbeta and 13 Jbeta primers characterized the PCR. Profiling relied on immunoSEQ multiplex PCR, and the TCRdb table lists in-frame clones only, not all of them. This table has about 160,000 clones, approximately 84% appearing once. The sample taken for sequencing was PBMCs. Receptors were obtained from a male donor in good health and CMV-seropositive.

This clone was recorded once. This sequence joins TRBV5-1 and TRBJ2-3; D not certain. CDR1 is SGHRS and CDR2 is YFSETQ in the germline V gene. V lost 4 bases and J lost 2, with 14 bases in between. The CDR3 loop spans 15 amino acids. CDR3 in amino acids: CASSPTPSLTDTQYF. The CDR3 DNA reads as TGCGCCAGCAGCCCCACCCCGAGCCTCACAGATACGCAGTATTTT.

The gene calls are TRBV5-1 and TRBJ2-5; 14 bases line up with TRBD2. J was trimmed by 11 bases and V by 4 bases; bases with no gene match: 10. Germline CDR1 SGHRS, CDR2 YFSETQ. The CDR3 covers 15 residues. CDR3 in amino acids: CASSEGTSGGLLQYF. The CDR3 bases are TGCGCCAGCAGCGAAGGGACTAGCGGGGGTCTATTGCAGTACTTC.

This clone was seen just once. The chain is built from TRBV29-1 and TRBJ1-2, with a tentative D call TRBD1 (5 bases). CDR1 is SQVTM, CDR2 ANQGSEA, per germline. With 3 bases removed from V and 4 bases from J, the gap between germline ends came to 18 bases. CDR3 size: 15 residues. The CDR3 spells CSVDWGLEGSYGYTF. CDR3 sequence (DNA): TGCAGCGTTGATTGGGGCTTGGAGGGTTCCTATGGCTACACCTTC.

This chain links TRBV14 with TRBJ2-5; 9 nucleotides line up with TRBD2. Near its end, the DNA agrees better with TRBJ2-7, so the J call may be wrong. Germline-derived CDR1 and CDR2 are SGHDN and FVKESK. This CDR3 region has 15 residues. CDR3 nucleotide sequence: TGTGCCAGCAGCCAGGGCGGGAGGGGCTCCTACGAGCAGTACTTC. Its translation: CASSQGGRGSYEQYF.

The sample holds one count of this clone. This chain uses TRBV5-8 with TRBJ1-4; D possibly corresponds to TRBD1 (5 bases). Germline V gives CDR1 SGHTS, CDR2 YDEGEE. CDR3 length equals 14 residues. Trimming stripped 1 base from V and 3 bases from J, with 7 bases between. The CDR3 protein is CASSLTGSNEKLFF. In nucleotides, the CDR3 is TGTGCCAGCAGCTTGACAGGTTCTAATGAAAAACTGTTTTTT. The variable domain in full, completed from reference TRBV5-8 and TRBJ1-4, reads EAGVTQSPTHLIKTRGQQATLRCSPISGHTSVYWYQQALGLGLQFLLWYDEGEERNRGNFPPRFSGRQFPNYSSELNVNALELEDSALYLCASSLTGSNEKLFFGSGTQLSVL.